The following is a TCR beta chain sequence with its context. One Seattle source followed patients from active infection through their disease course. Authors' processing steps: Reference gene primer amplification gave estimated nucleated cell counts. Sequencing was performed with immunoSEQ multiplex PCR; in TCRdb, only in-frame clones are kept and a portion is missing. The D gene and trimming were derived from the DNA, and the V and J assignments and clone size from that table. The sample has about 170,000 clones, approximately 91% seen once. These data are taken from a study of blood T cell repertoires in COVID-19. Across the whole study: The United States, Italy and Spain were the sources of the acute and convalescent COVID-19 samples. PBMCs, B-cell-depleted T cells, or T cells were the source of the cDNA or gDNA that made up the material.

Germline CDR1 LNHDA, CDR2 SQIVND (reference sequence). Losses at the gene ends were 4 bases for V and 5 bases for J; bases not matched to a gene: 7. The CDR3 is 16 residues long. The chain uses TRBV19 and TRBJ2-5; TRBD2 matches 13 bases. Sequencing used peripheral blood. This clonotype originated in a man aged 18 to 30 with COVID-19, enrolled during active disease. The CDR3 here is CASSSRTSGRHETQYF. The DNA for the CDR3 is TGTGCCAGTAGTAGCCGGACTAGCGGGAGACACGAGACCCAGTACTTC.